This T cell receptor beta chain was sequenced for a study of cytomegalovirus exposure and HLA in healthy donors. The PCR ran on 60 Vbeta and 13 Jbeta primers. Repertoires were generated with immunoSEQ multiplex PCR, while TCRdb's copy carries only in-frame clones and drops some. The sample yields 140,000 or so clones, less than 85% seen once. Germline V gives CDR1 SGHDN, CDR2 FVKESK. V lost 0 bases, J lost 5 bases, and 4 bases stayed unmatched. The CDR3 totals 16 residues. The study sampled nominally healthy donors, though unrecorded immune exposures were likely. This clone has only one observation. The antigen is unknown. Overall study results and limits: In vitro testing confirmed a few CMV-associated chains as specific for CMV antigens. Relative to the approximately 660-donor mean, N-insertions were reportedly fewer in an Asian-associated ancestry cluster in a later analysis.

Sample: PBMCs. This chain joins TRBV14 and TRBJ2-5; 12 bases line up with TRBD2. The receptor was isolated from a man between 18 and 29 years old in good health and CMV-seropositive. The CDR3 nucleotides are TGTGCCAGCAGCCAAGATCAAACTAGCGGGGGGGAGACCCAGTACTTC. It specifies CASSQDQTSGGETQYF.